These 13 T cell receptor beta chains were all obtained from the same sample, sequenced in a study of blood T cell repertoires in COVID-19. This table comes from immunoSEQ multiplex PCR, and its TCRdb copy is limited to in-frame clones, with some not included. The sample consists of hundreds of thousands of clones, roughly 90% of them appearing once. The material sequenced was peripheral blood. These receptors were collected from a woman in her forties or fifties who had recovered from COVID-19.

This chain links TRBV9 with TRBJ2-1, with 14 bases identical to TRBD2. From germline, CDR1 is SGDLS and CDR2 YYNGEE. The J segment lost 0 bases and the V segment lost 3 bases, leaving 5 bases of the junction unmatched. CDR3 size: 18 residues. The CDR3 DNA reads as TGTGCCAGCAGCGGACTAGCGGGAGGGTGGAGCTCCTACAATGAGCAGTTCTTC. Translated, it gives CASSGLAGGWSSYNEQFF.

This clone was found many times. The chain is built from TRBV28 and TRBJ1-2; possible D gene TRBD1, 5 bases. Germline V gene lookup returns CDR1 MDHEN and CDR2 SYDVKM. Trimming shortened V by 11 bases and J by 5 bases, and 15 bases separated the two germline ends. The CDR3 runs 12 residues. Here the CDR3 reads CAGRGHGYGYTF. CDR3 coding DNA: TGTGCCGGCCGAGGACATGGTTATGGCTACACCTTC.

The chain combines TRBV4-3 with TRBJ2-7; TRBD1 agrees at 8 bases. In germline, CDR1 is LGHNA, CDR2 YSLEER. The V segment lost 0 bases and the J segment 7 bases; nucleotides outside the gene matches: 5. This CDR3 spans 14 amino acids. The CDR3 DNA reads as TGCGCCAGCAGCCAAGACCAGGGGGCGAGGGAGCAGTACTTC. This codes for CASSQDQGAREQYF.

The chain is built from TRBV28 and TRBJ1-1; tentatively, D is TRBD1 (5 bases). V was cut by 1 base and J by 1 base, with 7 bases left in between. Germline CDR1 is MDHEN and CDR2 is SYDVKM. The CDR3 totals 14 residues. DNA of the CDR3: TGTGCCAGCAGTTTATTTAGGGGGAACACTGAAGCTTTCTTT. Residues: CASSLFRGNTEAFF. Together with reference TRBV28 and TRBJ1-1, the CDR3 gives the full variable domain: DVKVTQSSRYLVKRTGEKVFLECVQDMDHENMFWYRQDPGLGLRLIYFSYDVKMKEKGDIPEGYSVSREKKERFSLILESASTNQTSMYLCASSLFRGNTEAFFGQGTRLTVV.

The chain links TRBV9 to TRBJ2-3; 10 nucleotides line up with TRBD2. After removal of 0 bases from V and 2 bases from J, the junction contained 3 bases not matched to a gene. This CDR3 region has 16 residues. From germline, CDR1 is SGDLS and CDR2 YYNGEE. The CDR3 reads CASSVALAGPTDTQYF. In DNA form, the CDR3 reads TGTGCCAGCAGCGTAGCACTAGCGGGGCCCACAGATACGCAGTATTTT.

The genes are TRBV5-1 and TRBJ2-2; D is possibly TRBD1 (5 bases). CDR3 length equals 14 residues. Germline CDR1 reads SGHRS; CDR2 reads YFSETQ. The V end lost 3 bases, the J end lost 5 bases, and 11 bases lay between the germline ends. This CDR3 is CASSSARVTGELFF. The CDR3 bases are TGCGCCAGCAGCTCTGCCAGGGTTACCGGGGAGCTGTTTTTT.

The chain links TRBV6-5 to TRBJ2-2; 9 bases align to TRBD1. Trimming took 5 bases from V and 4 from J; bases not matched to a gene: 5. CDR1 and CDR2 (germline): MNHEY, SVGAGI. This CDR3 has 15 amino acids. The CDR3 DNA follows: TGTGCCAGCAGTCGACAGGGGGGGGGCACCGGGGAGCTGTTTTTT. This translates into CASSRQGGGTGELFF.

Comments on this clone: Germline and junction disagree at one end, which may indicate a read error. The chain joins TRBV30 to TRBJ1-4; TRBD1 might be the D (6 bases). This CDR3 comprises 12 residues. Germline CDR1 and CDR2: GTSNPN and SVGIG (reference sequence). DNA for the CDR3: TGTGCCTGGAGTGCTAGGGACACCTGGATACTTTTT. Translating gives CAWSARDTWILF.

The V call is TRBV4-3, the J call TRBJ1-4; D might be TRBD1 (5 bases). V gave up 4 bases and J gave up 6 bases, with 15 bases separating them. The CDR3 loop spans 15 amino acids. The germline gives CDR1 LGHNA, CDR2 YSLEER. The CDR3 sequence is CASSPDTGLDEKLFF. The CDR3, as DNA: TGCGCCAGCAGCCCCGACACGGGACTGGATGAAAAACTGTTTTTT.

The rearrangement links TRBV6-6 to TRBJ2-1, with 15 nucleotides matching TRBD2. With V trimmed by 6 bases and J by 8 bases, 8 bases remained unmatched. Germline lookup yields CDR1 MNHNY and CDR2 SVGAGI (reference sequence). The CDR3 contains 16 residues. The CDR3 DNA follows: TGTGCCAGCAGCCTAGGACTAGCGGGAGGGGTGGATGAGCAGTTCTTC. Its protein is CASSLGLAGGVDEQFF.

J is TRBJ2-5 and V is TRBV3-1 (or the pseudogene TRBV3-2); D call uncertain. The CDR3 sequence is 13 residues long. The V and J ends lost 3 bases and 4 bases respectively, with 9 bases between them. Germline V CDR1 and CDR2: LGHDT, YNNKEL (reference sequence). CDR3 DNA: TGTGCCAGCAGCCACGCCGCTATAGAGACCCAGTACTTC. Protein sequence: CASSHAAIETQYF.

This sequence joins TRBV6-2 or TRBV6-3 and TRBJ2-1; 8 nucleotides align to TRBD2. The germline V gene has CDR1 MNHEY and CDR2 SVGEGT. This CDR3 is 16 amino acids long. The V and J ends lost 6 bases and 7 bases, in that order; junction bases with no gene match: 14. CDR3 sequence reads: CASSPEAGAVSNEQFF. The CDR3 nucleotides read TGTGCCAGCAGCCCTGAAGCGGGGGCCGTGTCGAATGAGCAGTTCTTC.

This clone was found a few times. The chain uses TRBV7-2 and TRBJ1-6; D possibly corresponds to TRBD1 (6 bases). The germline gives CDR1 SGHTA, CDR2 FQGNSA. V gave up 4 bases and J gave up 9 bases, with 25 bases separating them. The CDR3 contains 18 residues. The chain's CDR3 is CASSSRTALVRSGSPLHF. In DNA, the CDR3 is TGTGCCAGCAGCTCCCGGACAGCTTTAGTGCGGAGTGGTTCACCCCTCCACTTT.